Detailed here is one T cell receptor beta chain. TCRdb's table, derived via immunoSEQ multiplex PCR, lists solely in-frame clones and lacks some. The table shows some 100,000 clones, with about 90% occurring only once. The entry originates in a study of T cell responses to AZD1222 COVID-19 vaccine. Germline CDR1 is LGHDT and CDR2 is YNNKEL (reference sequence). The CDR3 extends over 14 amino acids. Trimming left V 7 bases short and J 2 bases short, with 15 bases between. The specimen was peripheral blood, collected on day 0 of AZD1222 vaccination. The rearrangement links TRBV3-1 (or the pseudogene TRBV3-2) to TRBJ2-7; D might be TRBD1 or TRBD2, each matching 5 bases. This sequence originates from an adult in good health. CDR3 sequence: CASTPGSWAYEQYF. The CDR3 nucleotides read TGTGCCAGCACTCCAGGGAGCTGGGCCTACGAGCAGTACTTC.